Sequencing of this T cell receptor beta chain was carried out in a study of human thymus T cells. Thymic material originated from resections removed in the course of corrective heart surgery. The germline V and J ends were trimmed by 6 bases and 8 bases, with 19 bases remaining between them. Germline V gene data show CDR1 as MDHEN and CDR2 as SYDVKM. The CDR3 has 15 residues. Generated by immunoSEQ multiplex PCR, the TCRdb table keeps only in-frame clones and is missing some. The sample yields about 78,000 clones, just over 95% seen once. The chain uses TRBV28 and TRBJ1-4, with TRBD1 as a possible D gene (6 bases). This sequence originates from a boy in the first two years of life with a congenital heart defect but otherwise immunologically healthy. What was sequenced was thymus tissue. CDR3 in amino acids: CASRLRGVRYEKLFF. As DNA, the CDR3 is TGTGCCAGCAGGTTAAGGGGGGTACGTTACGAAAAACTGTTTTTT. Combining the CDR3 with reference TRBV28 and TRBJ1-4 gives the whole variable domain DVKVTQSSRYLVKRTGEKVFLECVQDMDHENMFWYRQDPGLGLRLIYFSYDVKMKEKGDIPEGYSVSREKKERFSLILESASTNQTSMYLCASRLRGVRYEKLFFGSGTQLSVL.